These 6 T cell receptor beta chains came from one sample sequenced in a study of blood T cell repertoires in COVID-19. TCRdb's table, derived via immunoSEQ multiplex PCR, lists solely in-frame clones and lacks some. The data show roughly 140,000 clones, with 75% to 90% seen just once and around 2.9% held by the top ten. What was sequenced was peripheral blood. These receptors were collected from a woman in her fifties or sixties with active COVID-19.

The chain couples TRBV10-3 to TRBJ2-1; a possible D gene is TRBD2 (5 bases). The V gene lost 3 bases and the J gene lost 7 bases, with 16 bases spanning the gap. Germline V gene lookup returns CDR1 ENHRY and CDR2 SYGVKD. This CDR3 is built from 15 residues. In DNA, the CDR3 is TGTGCCATCAGTGACGACTACCTAACAATGAATGAGCAGTTCTTC. Its translation is CAISDDYLTMNEQFF.

The V call is TRBV2, the J call TRBJ1-5; D perhaps matches TRBD1 (5 bases). CDR1 is SNHLY and CDR2 is FYNNEI in the germline V gene. V lost 5 bases, J lost 3 bases, and 17 bases lay in between. This CDR3 contains 16 residues. In DNA form, the CDR3 reads TGTGCCAGCAGTCCGCTGTCCACAGGTACCAATCAGCCCCAGCATTTT. The encoded protein is CASSPLSTGTNQPQHF.

This rearrangement joins TRBV29-1 to TRBJ2-1, with 12 bases fitting TRBD2. The CDR3 consists of 15 residues. J was trimmed by 4 bases and V by 7 bases; bases with no gene match: 8. Germline CDR1 and CDR2: SQVTM and ANQGSEA. As DNA, the CDR3 is TGCAGCGCCCTAAGCGGACTAGCGGGATACAATGAGCAGTTCTTC. This gives the protein CSALSGLAGYNEQFF.

The V and J genes are TRBV25-1 and TRBJ2-1; D possibly corresponds to TRBD1 (5 bases). Trimming took 3 bases from V and 9 from J, leaving 15 bases between them. CDR3 length equals 14 residues. Germline V CDR1 and CDR2: MGHDK, SYGVNS. In DNA, the CDR3 is TGTGCCAGCAGTGACAGGGCGGACCACGGTGAGCAGTTCTTC. Its protein is CASSDRADHGEQFF.

This chain connects TRBV28 to TRBJ2-3; 7 positions match TRBD2. V dropped 8 bases and J dropped 3; count of bases not matched to a gene: 11. This CDR3 is 15 amino acids long. The germline CDR1 and CDR2 sequences are MDHEN and SYDVKM. The CDR3 coding sequence is TGTGCCAGCTCCCTCCATGGGGGGGGGACAGATACGCAGTATTTT. Translation gives CASSLHGGGTDTQYF.

The chain carries TRBV12-3 or TRBV12-4 and TRBJ2-3; 7 positions match TRBD2. The CDR3 is made up of 13 amino acids. The V and J ends lost 3 bases and 10 bases, in that order; junction bases with no gene match: 7. The CDR3 sequence is CASSLGGSPSQYF. The DNA for the CDR3 is TGTGCCAGCAGTTTGGGGGGGTCCCCTTCGCAGTATTTT.